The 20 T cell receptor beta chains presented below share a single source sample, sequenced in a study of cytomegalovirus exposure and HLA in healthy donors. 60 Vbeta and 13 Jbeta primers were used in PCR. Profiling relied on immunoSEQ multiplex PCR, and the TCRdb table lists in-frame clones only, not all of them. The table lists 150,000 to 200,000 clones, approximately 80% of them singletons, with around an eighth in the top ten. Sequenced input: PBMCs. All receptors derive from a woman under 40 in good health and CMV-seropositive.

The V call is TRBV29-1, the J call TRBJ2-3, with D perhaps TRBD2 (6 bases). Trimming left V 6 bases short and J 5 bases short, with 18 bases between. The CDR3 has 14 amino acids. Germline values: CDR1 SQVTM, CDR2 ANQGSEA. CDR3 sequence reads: CSVVREDQGDTQYF. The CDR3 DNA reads TGCAGCGTCGTCAGGGAGGATCAGGGAGATACGCAGTATTTT.

The CDR3 here is CASSITTGDTEAFF. CDR3 sequence (DNA): TGTGCCAGCTCTATCACCACAGGTGACACTGAAGCTTTCTTT. The chain has TRBV2 and TRBJ1-1, with a weak D call TRBD1 (5 bases). CDR3 length equals 14 residues. Per germline, CDR1 SNHLY and CDR2 FYNNEI. Trimming shortened V by 8 bases and J by 3 bases, and 16 bases separated the two germline ends.

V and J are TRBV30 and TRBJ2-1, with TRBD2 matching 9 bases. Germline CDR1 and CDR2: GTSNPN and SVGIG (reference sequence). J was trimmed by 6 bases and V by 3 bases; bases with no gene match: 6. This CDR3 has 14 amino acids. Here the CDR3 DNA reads TGTGCCTGGAGGGGCGGGAGGGCCTCCAATGAGCAGTTCTTC. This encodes CAWRGGRASNEQFF.

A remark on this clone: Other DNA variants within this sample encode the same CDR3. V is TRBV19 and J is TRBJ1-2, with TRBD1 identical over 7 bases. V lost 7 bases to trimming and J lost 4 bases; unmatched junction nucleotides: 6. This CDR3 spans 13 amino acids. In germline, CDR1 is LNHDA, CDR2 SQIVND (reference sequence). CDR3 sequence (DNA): TGTGCCAGTACCCCGGGACAGATCTATGGCTACACCTTC. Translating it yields CASTPGQIYGYTF.

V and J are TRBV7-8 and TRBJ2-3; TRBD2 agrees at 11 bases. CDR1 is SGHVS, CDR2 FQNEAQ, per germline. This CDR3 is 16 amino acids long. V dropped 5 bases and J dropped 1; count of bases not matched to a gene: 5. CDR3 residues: CASSHTSGGGTDTQYF. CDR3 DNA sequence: TGTGCCAGCAGCCACACTAGCGGGGGAGGCACAGATACGCAGTATTTT. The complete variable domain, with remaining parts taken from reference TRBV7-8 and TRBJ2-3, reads GAGVSQSPRYKVAKRGQDVALRCDPISGHVSLFWYQQALGQGPEFLTYFQNEAQLDKSGLPSDRFFAERPEGSVSTLKIQRTQQEDSAVYLCASSHTSGGGTDTQYFGPGTRLTVL.

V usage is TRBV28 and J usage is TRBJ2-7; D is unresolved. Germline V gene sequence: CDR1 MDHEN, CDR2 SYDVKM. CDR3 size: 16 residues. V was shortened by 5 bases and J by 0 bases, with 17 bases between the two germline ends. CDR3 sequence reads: CASSAPGLTSSYEQYF. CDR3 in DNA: TGTGCCAGCAGTGCCCCCGGCCTGACATCCTCCTACGAGCAGTACTTC.

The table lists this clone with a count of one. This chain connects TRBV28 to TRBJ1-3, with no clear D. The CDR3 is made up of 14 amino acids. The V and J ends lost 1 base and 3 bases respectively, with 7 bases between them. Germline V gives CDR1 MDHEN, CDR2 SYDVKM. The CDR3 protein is CASSLSGFGNTIYF. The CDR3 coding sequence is TGTGCCAGCAGTTTATCGGGTTTTGGAAACACCATATATTTT.

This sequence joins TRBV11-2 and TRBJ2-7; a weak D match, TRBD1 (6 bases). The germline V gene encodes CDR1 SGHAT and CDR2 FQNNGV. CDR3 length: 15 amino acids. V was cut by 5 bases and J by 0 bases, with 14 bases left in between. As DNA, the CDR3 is TGTGCCAGCAGCGCCCGGGACACTAGCTCCTACGAGCAGTACTTC. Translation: CASSARDTSSYEQYF.

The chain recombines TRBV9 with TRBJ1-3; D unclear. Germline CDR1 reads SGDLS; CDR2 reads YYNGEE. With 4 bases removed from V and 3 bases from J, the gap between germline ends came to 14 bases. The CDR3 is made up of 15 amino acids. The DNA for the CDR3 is TGTGCCAGCAGCACATCAGGCCGACGTGGAAACACCATATATTTT. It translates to CASSTSGRRGNTIYF.

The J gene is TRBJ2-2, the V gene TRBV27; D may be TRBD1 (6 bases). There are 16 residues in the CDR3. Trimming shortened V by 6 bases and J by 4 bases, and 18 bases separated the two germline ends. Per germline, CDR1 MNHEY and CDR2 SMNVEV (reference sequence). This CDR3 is CASSLTGSLGTGELFF. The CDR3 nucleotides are TGTGCCAGCAGCCTCACAGGGTCGTTAGGCACCGGGGAGCTGTTTTTT.

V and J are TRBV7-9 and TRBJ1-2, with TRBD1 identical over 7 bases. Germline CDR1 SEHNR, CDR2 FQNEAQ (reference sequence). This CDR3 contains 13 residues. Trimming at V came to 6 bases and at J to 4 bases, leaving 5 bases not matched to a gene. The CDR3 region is CASSSGTAYGYTF. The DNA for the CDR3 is TGTGCCAGCAGTTCCGGGACAGCCTATGGCTACACCTTC.

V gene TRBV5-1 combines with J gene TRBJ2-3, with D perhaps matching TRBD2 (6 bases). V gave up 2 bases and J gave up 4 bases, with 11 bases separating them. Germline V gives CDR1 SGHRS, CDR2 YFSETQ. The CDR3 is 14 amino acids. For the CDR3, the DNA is TGCGCCAGCAGCTTTCCGGGGGTCCCAGATACGCAGTATTTT. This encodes CASSFPGVPDTQYF.

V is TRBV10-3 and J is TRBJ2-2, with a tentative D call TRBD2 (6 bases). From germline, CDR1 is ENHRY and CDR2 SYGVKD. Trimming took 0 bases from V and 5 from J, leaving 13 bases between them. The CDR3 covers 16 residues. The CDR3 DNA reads TGTGCCATCAGTGAGTCTGAGCGGGCGGGTACCGGGGAGCTGTTTTTT. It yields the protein CAISESERAGTGELFF.

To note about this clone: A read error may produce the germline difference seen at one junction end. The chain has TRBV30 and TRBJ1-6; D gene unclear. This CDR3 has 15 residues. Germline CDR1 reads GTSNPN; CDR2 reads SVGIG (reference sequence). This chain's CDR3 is CAWIPLSSYNSPLYF. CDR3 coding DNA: TGTGCCTGGATTCCTTTGAGCTCCTATAATTCACCCCTCTACTTT.

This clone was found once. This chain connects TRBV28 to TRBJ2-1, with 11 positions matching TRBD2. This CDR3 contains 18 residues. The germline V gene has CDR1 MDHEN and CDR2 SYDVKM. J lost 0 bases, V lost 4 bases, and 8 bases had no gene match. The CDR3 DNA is TGTGCCAGCAGTTCAGCTAGCGGGGGGCAGAGCTCCTACAATGAGCAGTTCTTC. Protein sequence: CASSSASGGQSSYNEQFF.

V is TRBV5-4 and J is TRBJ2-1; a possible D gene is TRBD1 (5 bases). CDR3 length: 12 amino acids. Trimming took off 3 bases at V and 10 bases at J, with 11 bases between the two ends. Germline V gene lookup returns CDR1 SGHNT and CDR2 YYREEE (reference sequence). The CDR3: CASSSGRQEQFF. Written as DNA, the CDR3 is TGTGCCAGCAGCTCAGGGCGCCAGGAGCAGTTCTTC.

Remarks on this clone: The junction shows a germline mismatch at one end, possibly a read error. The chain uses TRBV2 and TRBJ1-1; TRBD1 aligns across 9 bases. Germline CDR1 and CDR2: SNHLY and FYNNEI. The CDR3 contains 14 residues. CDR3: CASSQDRGWTEALF. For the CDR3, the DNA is TGTGCCAGCAGTCAGGACAGGGGATGGACTGAAGCTCTCTTT. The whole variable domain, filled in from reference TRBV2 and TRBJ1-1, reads EPEVTQTPSHQVTQMGQEVILRCVPISNHLYFYWYRQILGQKVEFLVSFYNNEISEKSEIFDDQFSVERPDGSNFTLKIRSTKLEDSAMYFCASSQDRGWTEALFGQGTRLTVV.

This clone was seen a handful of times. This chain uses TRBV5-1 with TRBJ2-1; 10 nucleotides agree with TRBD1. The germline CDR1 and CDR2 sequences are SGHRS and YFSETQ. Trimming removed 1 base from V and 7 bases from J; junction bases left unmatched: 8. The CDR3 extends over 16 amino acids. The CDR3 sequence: CASSLSAGTGVNEQFF. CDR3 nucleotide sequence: TGCGCCAGCAGCTTGTCCGCCGGGACAGGGGTTAATGAGCAGTTCTTC. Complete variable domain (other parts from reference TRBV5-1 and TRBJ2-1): KAGVTQTPRYLIKTRGQQVTLSCSPISGHRSVSWYQQTPGQGLQFLFEYFSETQRNKGNFPGRFSGRQFSNSRSEMNVSTLELGDSALYLCASSLSAGTGVNEQFFGPGTRLTVL.

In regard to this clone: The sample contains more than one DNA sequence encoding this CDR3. CDR3 region: CASSFVGGLSYEQYF. DNA for the CDR3: TGTGCCAGCAGTTTTGTTGGAGGCTTATCCTACGAGCAGTACTTC. The chain recombines TRBV27 with TRBJ2-7; D is perhaps TRBD2 (5 bases). V was pared by 3 bases and J by 1 base, with 13 bases between. Looked up from germline, CDR1 is MNHEY and CDR2 is SMNVEV (reference sequence). The CDR3 is 15 amino acids.

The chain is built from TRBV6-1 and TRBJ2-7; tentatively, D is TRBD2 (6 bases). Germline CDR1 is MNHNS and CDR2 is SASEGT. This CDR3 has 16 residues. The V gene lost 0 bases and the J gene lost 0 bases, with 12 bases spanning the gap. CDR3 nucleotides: TGTGCCAGCAGTGAAGCGGGGGGTACCCCCTCCTACGAGCAGTACTTC. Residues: CASSEAGGTPSYEQYF.